The 32 T cell receptor beta chains presented below share a single source sample, sequenced in a study of T cell repertoires in cytomegalovirus infection. Antigens of these TCRs are unknown. MiXCR, applied by TCRdb to the reads, yields one record per CDR3 protein. Among fewer than 950,000 distinct CDR3 sequences listed, around a third were seen once. The sample in question was cultured CD8+ T cells from PBMCs, obtained from culture after CMV antigen stimulation. The origin of the receptors is a human donor in good health (CMV status not recorded). Some clones in this sample may be carry-over from other donors' samples.

The chain has TRBV7-9 and TRBJ1-3; D gene uncertain. Looked up from germline, CDR1 is SEHNR and CDR2 is FQNEAQ (reference sequence). This CDR3 spans 15 amino acids. Trimming removed 0 bases at V and 9 bases at J, with 15 bases between. This CDR3 reads CASSLARFSESTIYF. Here the CDR3 DNA reads TGTGCCAGCAGCTTAGCGCGGTTCAGCGAAAGCACCATATATTTT. The full variable domain, completed using reference TRBV7-9 and TRBJ1-3, is DTGVSQNPRHKITKRGQNVTFRCDPISEHNRLYWYRQTLGQGPEFLTYFQNEAQLEKSRLLSDRFSAERPKGSFSTLEIQRTEQGDSAMYLCASSLARFSESTIYFGEGSWLTVV.

This chain uses TRBV29-1 with TRBJ2-2; the D is unclear. The V end was cut by 4 bases, the J end by 1 base, with 10 bases between. The CDR3 consists of 14 residues. Germline CDR1 SQVTM, CDR2 ANQGSEA. CDR3 protein: CSVGEALNTGELFF. Written as DNA, the CDR3 is TGCAGCGTTGGAGAGGCGCTGAACACCGGGGAGCTGTTTTTT.

This sequence joins TRBV20-1 and TRBJ2-7; TRBD1 agrees at 7 bases. The CDR3 contains 15 residues. J lost 7 bases, V lost 0 bases, and 12 bases had no gene match. The V gene's germline CDR1 is DFQATT and CDR2 SNEGSKA (reference sequence). CDR3 sequence (DNA): TGCAGTGCTAGAGATTACAGGGGCGGAGCAGGGGAGCAGTACTTC. Translation gives CSARDYRGGAGEQYF.

This clonotype showed up just a few times. The CDR3 sequence is CATSDGPNTEAFF. The CDR3 region has the DNA TGTGCCACCAGTGACGGGCCGAACACTGAAGCTTTCTTT. The V gene is TRBV24-1, the J gene TRBJ1-1; D is uncertain. Germline assignment: CDR1 KGHDR and CDR2 SFDVKD. V lost 4 bases and J 1 base, leaving 6 bases between the germline ends. The CDR3 extends over 13 amino acids.

This clonotype was detected a few times. The chain recombines TRBV20-1 with TRBJ2-1; a weak D match, TRBD2 (6 bases). The germline V gene has CDR1 DFQATT and CDR2 SNEGSKA (reference sequence). CDR3 length: 15 residues. V was trimmed by 6 bases and J by 8 bases, leaving 23 bases between them. Here the CDR3 reads CSAGTVGGSLDEQFF. The CDR3 bases are TGCAGTGCAGGCACGGTTGGGGGGAGCTTGGATGAGCAGTTCTTC.

This clonotype was seen only a few times. CDR3 loop: CASSFITATAKNIQYF. For the CDR3, the DNA is TGTGCCAGCAGTTTTATTACAGCGACAGCCAAAAACATTCAGTACTTC. This chain joins TRBV28 and TRBJ2-4, with D uncertain. The germline V gene encodes CDR1 MDHEN and CDR2 SYDVKM. Trimming took off 3 bases at V and 0 bases at J, with 12 bases between the two ends. This CDR3 has 16 residues.

The chain recombines TRBV14 with TRBJ1-2; 9 bases match TRBD1. CDR3 length: 16 amino acids. The germline CDR1 and CDR2 sequences are SGHDN and FVKESK. J lost 8 bases, V lost 3 bases, and 13 bases had no gene match. The CDR3 loop is CASSHSRSGQGDGYTF. In DNA, the CDR3 is TGTGCCAGCAGCCATAGTAGATCGGGACAGGGCGACGGCTACACCTTC.

The chain employs TRBV27 and TRBJ1-2; D uncertain. The CDR3 sequence is 13 residues long. CDR1 and CDR2 (germline): MNHEY, SMNVEV (reference sequence). Trimming cost V 4 bases and J 2 bases, with 8 bases left between them. The chain's CDR3 is CASSSVPNYGYTF. CDR3 nucleotide sequence: TGTGCCAGCAGTTCAGTCCCGAACTATGGCTACACCTTC.

This clonotype turned up a few times. This rearrangement joins TRBV6-8 to TRBJ2-5; 7 nucleotides align to TRBD1. Germline values: CDR1 MNHGY, CDR2 SAAAGT. Losses at the gene ends were 2 bases for V and 1 base for J; bases not matched to a gene: 19. CDR3 length: 20 amino acids. CDR3 sequence reads: CASSYNREGRDRDSQETQYF. DNA for the CDR3: TGTGCCAGCAGTTACAACCGAGAGGGCCGCGACAGGGATTCCCAAGAGACCCAGTACTTC.

This clonotype was picked up many times. The chain recombines TRBV7-2 with TRBJ2-3; D assignment may be TRBD1 or TRBD2 (5 bases each). This CDR3 region has 15 residues. V lost 5 bases and J lost 5, with 17 bases in between. Per the germline V gene, CDR1 is SGHTA and CDR2 is FQGNSA. The CDR3 sequence is CASSLGTAPGDTQYF. The DNA of the CDR3 is TGTGCCAGCAGCCTCGGGACCGCGCCGGGAGATACGCAGTATTTT. Supplemented by reference TRBV7-2 and TRBJ2-3, the full variable domain reads GAGVSQSPSNKVTEKGKDVELRCDPISGHTALYWYRQSLGQGLEFLIYFQGNSAPDKSGLPSDRFSAERTGGSVSTLTIQRTQQEDSAVYLCASSLGTAPGDTQYFGPGTRLTVL.

The chain recombines TRBV19 with TRBJ2-7; 9 positions agree with TRBD1. J gave up 6 bases and V 8 bases, and 8 bases lay outside the gene matches. This CDR3 has 13 amino acids. Per germline, CDR1 LNHDA and CDR2 SQIVND (reference sequence). CDR3 protein: CASGPGQGGEQYF. CDR3 DNA: TGTGCCAGTGGACCGGGACAGGGCGGCGAGCAGTACTTC.

The chain has TRBV28 and TRBJ1-2, with D perhaps matching TRBD1 (5 bases). The CDR3 consists of 14 residues. V was shortened by 4 bases and J by 4 bases, with 13 bases between the two germline ends. Germline V gene sequence: CDR1 MDHEN, CDR2 SYDVKM. CDR3 sequence (DNA): TGTGCCAGCAGTTCAGCCGGGACCACCTATGGCTACACCTTC. Translation gives CASSSAGTTYGYTF.

The chain has TRBV5-4 and TRBJ1-6, with 10 bases matching TRBD1. The CDR3 is 15 amino acids. After removal of 5 bases from V and 10 bases from J, the junction contained 9 bases not matched to a gene. Germline V gives CDR1 SGHNT, CDR2 YYREEE (reference sequence). For the CDR3, the DNA is TGTGCCAGCAGTCGGGACAGGGGAGCAGGGTCACCCCTCCACTTT. It translates to CASSRDRGAGSPLHF.

There are a few counts of this clonotype. The V gene is TRBV4-1, the J gene TRBJ1-3, with a weak D call TRBD1 (6 bases). Germline V lookup: CDR1 MGHRA, CDR2 YSYEKL. V gave up 1 base and J gave up 5 bases, with 18 bases separating them. This CDR3 region has 17 residues. CDR3 protein: CASSQGSLGGSRNTIYF. The CDR3 DNA is TGCGCCAGCAGCCAAGGCTCTTTGGGGGGCTCGCGAAACACCATATATTTT.

This clonotype came up many times. The rearrangement uses TRBV7-2 and TRBJ2-2, with D hard to call. This CDR3 has 13 amino acids. Trimming took 5 bases from V and 6 from J, leaving 10 bases between them. Germline CDR1 reads SGHTA; CDR2 reads FQGNSA. DNA of the CDR3: TGTGCCAGCAGCCCTCGGTCTGCCGGGGAGCTGTTTTTT. It encodes CASSPRSAGELFF.

This clonotype was detected only a few times. This chain joins TRBV7-9 and TRBJ1-2; 10 nucleotides match TRBD1. V lost 5 bases and J lost 3; bases outside the gene matches: 12. The germline V gene has CDR1 SEHNR and CDR2 FQNEAQ (reference sequence). This CDR3 has 17 amino acids. The CDR3 is CASSLPEGTGADYGYTF. DNA for the CDR3: TGTGCCAGCAGCCTGCCCGAGGGGACAGGGGCGGACTATGGCTACACCTTC.

This clonotype has only a few counts. V and J are TRBV7-6 and TRBJ2-3; TRBD1 agrees at 7 bases. V dropped 5 bases and J dropped 6; count of bases not matched to a gene: 8. Germline CDR1 is SGHVS and CDR2 is FNYEAQ. The CDR3 spans 14 residues. The CDR3 DNA follows: TGTGCCAGCAGCGAACAGGGGCGGTTGGATACGCAGTATTTT. It codes for CASSEQGRLDTQYF. Together with reference TRBV7-6 and TRBJ2-3, the CDR3 gives the full variable domain: GAGVSQSPRYKVTKRGQDVALRCDPISGHVSLYWYRQALGQGPEFLTYFNYEAQQDKSGLPNDRFSAERPEGSISTLTIQRTEQRDSAMYRCASSEQGRLDTQYFGPGTRLTVL.

This clonotype was seen repeatedly, ten times or more. The chain combines TRBV7-2 with TRBJ2-7; D uncertain. CDR3 length equals 15 residues. Trimming took 4 bases from V and 2 from J, leaving 15 bases between them. The germline V gene has CDR1 SGHTA and CDR2 FQGNSA. The CDR3 is CASSSDPFGAYEQYF. The CDR3 DNA sequence: TGTGCCAGCAGCTCAGACCCCTTTGGGGCCTACGAGCAGTACTTC.

The chain employs TRBV5-1 and TRBJ2-1; TRBD1 agrees at 8 bases. The CDR3 runs to 15 residues. The V segment lost 3 bases and the J segment 4 bases; nucleotides outside the gene matches: 6. The germline V gene has CDR1 SGHRS and CDR2 YFSETQ. The CDR3 DNA sequence: TGCGCCAGCAGCTGGGGGGACAGGTCTTACAATGAGCAGTTCTTC. Amino acids: CASSWGDRSYNEQFF. Supplemented by reference TRBV5-1 and TRBJ2-1, the full variable domain reads KAGVTQTPRYLIKTRGQQVTLSCSPISGHRSVSWYQQTPGQGLQFLFEYFSETQRNKGNFPGRFSGRQFSNSRSEMNVSTLELGDSALYLCASSWGDRSYNEQFFGPGTRLTVL.

Of note for this clonotype: A much larger clone differs by one base, so this may be a read error. V and J are TRBV7-3 and TRBJ2-1; 9 nucleotides agree with TRBD1. The CDR3 contains 15 residues. CDR1 and CDR2 (germline): SGHTA, FQGTGA. Trimming cost V 0 bases and J 7 bases; bases outside gene matches: 4. The CDR3 here is CASSLTGTGWNEQFF. In DNA, the CDR3 is TGTGCCAGCAGCTTAACCGGGACAGGGTGGAATGAGCAGTTCTTC.

CDR3 sequence (DNA): TGTGCCAGCAGTTCACTAGGGGGCAGCTGGGGTGGCTACACCTTC. Its protein product is CASSSLGGSWGGYTF. This rearrangement joins TRBV27 to TRBJ1-2; 7 bases agree with TRBD1. The trim removed 4 bases at V and 7 bases at J, leaving 12 bases unmatched. The CDR3 length is 15 residues. Germline values: CDR1 MNHEY, CDR2 SMNVEV (reference sequence).

The chain has TRBV4-1 and TRBJ1-1, with TRBD1 as a possible D gene (5 bases). The CDR3 has 14 amino acids. Germline V CDR1 and CDR2: MGHRA, YSYEKL. The ends were cut back, 1 base at V and 5 bases at J, with 11 bases in the middle. CDR3 nucleotides: TGCGCCAGCAGCCAAGCCAGGGTTTGGACTGAAGCTTTCTTT. Protein sequence: CASSQARVWTEAFF.

This clonotype was recorded a few times. The chain employs TRBV5-6 and TRBJ2-7; 9 bases map to TRBD2. Germline trimming cut 4 bases from V and 4 bases from J; bases unmatched to any gene: 6. Germline assignment: CDR1 SGHDT and CDR2 YYEEEE. CDR3 size: 14 residues. The CDR3 bases are TGTGCCAGCAGCCCGCGGGGGGGCCGGTACGAGCAGTACGTC. Residues: CASSPRGGRYEQYV.

This chain connects TRBV15 to TRBJ2-7; a weak D match, TRBD2 (7 bases). Germline V gives CDR1 LNHNV, CDR2 YYDKDF (reference sequence). CDR3 length equals 15 residues. V was shortened by 5 bases and J by 2 bases, with 16 bases between the two germline ends. CDR3 region: CATSSRFGGPYEQYV. CDR3 sequence (DNA): TGTGCCACCAGCTCGAGGTTCGGGGGGCCCTACGAGCAGTACGTC.

This clonotype was picked up one time. This clone may be a read error of a much larger clone one base away. The V and J genes are TRBV20-1 and TRBJ2-7, with D perhaps assigned TRBD1 or TRBD2 (5 bases each). This CDR3 spans 14 amino acids. Germline V gene data show CDR1 as DFQATT and CDR2 as SNEGSKA (reference sequence). The DNA for the CDR3 is TGCAGTGCTAGAGATCGGGACGTATCCTGCGAGCAGTACTTC. It is translated as CSARDRDVSCEQYF.

This chain links TRBV12-3 or TRBV12-4 with TRBJ1-6; no clear D. Trimming stripped 5 bases from V and 8 bases from J, with 16 bases between. The CDR3 contains 15 residues. CDR3 DNA sequence: TGTGCCAGCAGTCCACCAAGCGACGGGTATTCACCCCTCCACTTT. Protein: CASSPPSDGYSPLHF.

This chain uses TRBV4-1 with TRBJ2-7; D is ambiguous. There are 11 residues in the CDR3. Trimming took 2 bases from V and 5 from J, leaving 4 bases between them. The V gene's germline CDR1 is MGHRA and CDR2 YSYEKL. This CDR3 reads CASSQFDEQYF. CDR3 coding DNA: TGCGCCAGCAGCCAATTCGACGAGCAGTACTTC.

In its sample, this clonotype was seen a few times. J is TRBJ2-7 and V is TRBV27, with 10 bases aligning to TRBD1. The V gene's germline CDR1 is MNHEY and CDR2 SMNVEV (reference sequence). Losses at the gene ends were 5 bases for V and 6 bases for J; bases not matched to a gene: 10. The CDR3 loop spans 15 amino acids. The DNA of the CDR3 is TGTGCCAGCAGTCCCGACAGGGGGCTTCGCGGCGAGCAGTACTTC. Translation: CASSPDRGLRGEQYF.

The chain recombines TRBV7-8 with TRBJ1-2, with unresolved D. Trimming stripped 3 bases from V and 8 bases from J, with 10 bases between. CDR1 is SGHVS and CDR2 is FQNEAQ in the germline V gene. This CDR3 has 12 residues. CDR3 nucleotide sequence: TGTGCCAGCAGCTTTCGGCTCGGGGGCTACACCTTC. It encodes CASSFRLGGYTF. Full variable domain (rest looked up from reference TRBV7-8 and TRBJ1-2): GAGVSQSPRYKVAKRGQDVALRCDPISGHVSLFWYQQALGQGPEFLTYFQNEAQLDKSGLPSDRFFAERPEGSVSTLKIQRTQQEDSAVYLCASSFRLGGYTFGSGTRLTVV.

The J gene is TRBJ1-2, the V gene TRBV24-1; D may be TRBD1 (5 bases). The CDR3 contains 13 residues. Germline CDR1 KGHDR, CDR2 SFDVKD. V dropped 6 bases and J dropped 6 bases, with 13 bases sitting between them. For the CDR3, the DNA is TGTGCCACCAGTCCGGGGCCCTTTGATGGCTACACCTTC. Amino acid sequence: CATSPGPFDGYTF.

This clonotype showed up many times. The V call is TRBV7-2, the J call TRBJ2-6, with TRBD1 matching over 8 bases. There are 20 residues in the CDR3. J gave up 4 bases and V 5 bases, and 19 bases lay outside the gene matches. Germline CDR1 SGHTA, CDR2 FQGNSA. The CDR3 nucleotides read TGTGCCAGCAGCGCCATGGTTCGGGACAGGTATTCTTCCGGGGCCAACGTCCTGACTTTC. It translates to CASSAMVRDRYSSGANVLTF.

The chain joins TRBV6-2 or TRBV6-3 to TRBJ1-1; D remains ambiguous. This CDR3 contains 14 residues. The V and J ends lost 8 bases and 4 bases respectively, with 17 bases between them. Per germline, CDR1 MNHEY and CDR2 SVGEGT. For the CDR3, the DNA is TGTGCCAGCTGCCTCTCAGGATTGAGCACTGAAGCTTTCTTT. Amino acids: CASCLSGLSTEAFF.